The clone carrying this TCR beta chain was recorded a few times. The source of the sample is a study of shared T cell receptors in the human thymus. Trimming at V came to 3 bases and at J to 6 bases, leaving 12 bases not matched to a gene. The CDR3 sequence is 17 residues long. Germline V CDR1 and CDR2: LGHNT, FRNRAP. The repertoire was sequenced with immunoSEQ multiplex PCR; TCRdb's copy has only in-frame clones and lacks some. The sample shows roughly 660,000 clones, around 87% of them seen only once. The sample was also reused in another study, on human thymus T cells. From that paper: Infants served as donors; they were healthy and Finnish and were having corrective surgery for congenital heart defects. Obtained as resections during corrective heart surgery, the thymus tissue was then studied. Usage of V and J genes appeared biased in thymic and blood repertoires. The related literature has documented a marked overlap of thymic repertoires among unrelated individuals.

The sequence was obtained from a boy younger than two with a congenital heart defect. This chain connects TRBV12-5 to TRBJ2-3; 10 bases line up with TRBD2. What was sequenced was thymocytes. The chain's CDR3 is CASGFPSSGRAEDTQYF. CDR3 bases: TGTGCTAGTGGTTTCCCCTCCAGCGGGAGGGCCGAGGATACGCAGTATTTT.